The next 24 T cell receptor beta chains were all read from a single sample in a study of blood T cell repertoires in COVID-19. Some clones are missing from TCRdb's copy, which holds only in-frame ones; the method was immunoSEQ multiplex PCR. The sample lists around 300,000 clones, approximately 87% occurring once. Sample: peripheral blood. The receptors originated from a woman aged 45 to 65 with active or convalescent COVID-19.

V usage is TRBV6-2 or TRBV6-3 and J usage is TRBJ2-7, with D unresolved. Trimming stripped 2 bases from V and 3 bases from J, with 8 bases between. The germline V gene has CDR1 MNHEY and CDR2 SVGEGT. The CDR3 totals 13 residues. CDR3 coding DNA: TGTGCCAGCAGTTACGTGGGCGACTACGAGCAGTACTTC. This translates into CASSYVGDYEQYF.

This clone was detected only a few times. This rearrangement joins TRBV11-2 to TRBJ2-5, with a tentative D call TRBD2 (7 bases). This CDR3 region has 14 residues. V lost 1 base to trimming and J lost 4 bases, with 10 bases between them. Germline-derived CDR1 and CDR2 are SGHAT and FQNNGV. The CDR3 loop reads CASSLGGGGETQYF. Written as DNA, the CDR3 is TGTGCCAGCAGCTTAGGAGGGGGGGGAGAGACCCAGTACTTC.

The genes are TRBV6-5 and TRBJ1-2, with D possibly being TRBD1 (6 bases). V was trimmed by 0 bases and J by 3 bases, leaving 14 bases between them. CDR1 is MNHEY, CDR2 SVGAGI, per germline. The CDR3 sequence is 16 residues long. CDR3 nucleotide sequence: TGTGCCAGCAGTTACTCGGGAACAGGACAGTACTATGGCTACACCTTC. Residues: CASSYSGTGQYYGYTF.

The V gene is TRBV27, the J gene TRBJ2-1; 7 bases fit TRBD2. The CDR3 totals 17 residues. Losses at the gene ends were 2 bases for V and 5 bases for J; bases not matched to a gene: 12. Germline V gene lookup returns CDR1 MNHEY and CDR2 SMNVEV (reference sequence). CDR3 DNA: TGTGCCAGCAGTTTAAAAGGGCATAGCGGGCTAAACAATGAGCAGTTCTTC. This sequence encodes CASSLKGHSGLNNEQFF.

The sample holds a few counts of this clone. Other nucleotide sequences in the sample specify the same CDR3. CDR3 sequence: CASSLYRGDEKLFF. The DNA of the CDR3 is TGCGCCAGCAGCTTGTACCGGGGGGATGAAAAACTGTTTTTT. The V gene is TRBV5-1, the J gene TRBJ1-4, with TRBD1 as a possible D gene (5 bases). V was pared by 1 base and J by 6 bases, with 10 bases between. This CDR3 contains 14 residues. Germline assignment: CDR1 SGHRS and CDR2 YFSETQ.

This chain connects TRBV30 to TRBJ1-6, with D tentatively TRBD1 (6 bases). The V end lost 1 base, the J end lost 7 bases, and 14 bases lay between the germline ends. Germline values: CDR1 GTSNPN, CDR2 SVGIG (reference sequence). The CDR3 runs to 15 residues. The CDR3 reads CAWSGRGISNSPLHF. CDR3 DNA: TGTGCCTGGAGTGGTAGGGGGATCAGCAATTCACCCCTCCACTTT.

V is TRBV5-5 and J is TRBJ1-2; D may be TRBD1 (5 bases). The V end was cut by 3 bases, the J end by 3 bases, with 12 bases between. The CDR3 runs 14 residues. Per germline, CDR1 SGHKS and CDR2 YYEKEE (reference sequence). The DNA of the CDR3 is TGTGCCAGCAGCTCAGGGTCCCTAGACTATGGCTACACCTTC. This codes for CASSSGSLDYGYTF. Full variable domain (outside the CDR3, taken from reference TRBV5-5 and TRBJ1-2): DAGVTQSPTHLIKTRGQQVTLRCSPISGHKSVSWYQQVLGQGPQFIFQYYEKEERGRGNFPDRFSARQFPNYSSELNVNALLLGDSALYLCASSSGSLDYGYTFGSGTRLTVV.

The V call is TRBV4-3, the J call TRBJ2-7, with D possibly being TRBD2 (5 bases). CDR1 and CDR2 from the germline V gene are LGHNA and YSLEER. The V end lost 0 bases, the J end lost 1 base, and 10 bases lay between the germline ends. The CDR3 is 15 amino acids. This chain's CDR3 is CASSQDLRGSYEQYF. The CDR3 bases are TGCGCCAGCAGCCAAGATTTACGGGGTTCCTACGAGCAGTACTTC.

The J gene is TRBJ1-4, the V gene TRBV6-5; TRBD1 might be the D (5 bases). The V end lost 0 bases, the J end lost 7 bases, and 15 bases lay between the germline ends. CDR3 size: 16 residues. Per the germline V gene, CDR1 is MNHEY and CDR2 is SVGAGI. The CDR3 region has the DNA TGTGCCAGCAGTTACTCTATCGGAGGGGTCCTTGAAAAACTGTTTTTT. It encodes CASSYSIGGVLEKLFF.

This chain uses TRBV29-1 with TRBJ1-5, with 7 bases matching TRBD1. Germline values: CDR1 SQVTM, CDR2 ANQGSEA. The CDR3 loop spans 13 amino acids. Trimming removed 4 bases from V and 5 bases from J; junction bases left unmatched: 5. CDR3 DNA: TGCAGCGTTGGACAGGGACTTGATCAGCCCCAGCATTTT. Amino acid sequence: CSVGQGLDQPQHF.

The V and J genes are TRBV5-1 and TRBJ1-3; D possibly corresponds to TRBD1 (5 bases). CDR1 is SGHRS and CDR2 is YFSETQ in the germline V gene. The CDR3 is 14 residues long. Trimming stripped 4 bases from V and 2 bases from J, with 10 bases between. In nucleotides, the CDR3 is TGCGCCAGCAGCCCCTCGGGGGCTGGAAACACCATATATTTT. This codes for CASSPSGAGNTIYF.

V usage is TRBV28 and J usage is TRBJ1-2, with D uncertain. The CDR3 sequence is 12 residues long. V lost 6 bases to trimming and J lost 4 bases, with 9 bases between them. Germline-derived CDR1 and CDR2 are MDHEN and SYDVKM. For the CDR3, the DNA is TGTGCCAGCAGCCCAACTCCCTATGGCTACACCTTC. It yields the protein CASSPTPYGYTF.

V gene TRBV7-2 combines with J gene TRBJ2-7, with 13 nucleotides matching TRBD2. V lost 5 bases to trimming and J lost 4 bases; unmatched junction nucleotides: 11. Germline assignment: CDR1 SGHTA and CDR2 FQGNSA. The length of the CDR3 is 17 residues. CDR3 sequence reads: CASSPGLAGVIGYEQYF. The CDR3 nucleotides are TGTGCCAGCAGCCCTGGACTAGCGGGAGTTATAGGGTACGAGCAGTACTTC.

V usage is TRBV28 and J usage is TRBJ2-5, with a possible D match to TRBD2 (6 bases). Trimming left V 3 bases short and J 4 bases short, with 12 bases between. Germline CDR1 reads MDHEN; CDR2 reads SYDVKM. This CDR3 comprises 14 residues. The CDR3 DNA follows: TGTGCCAGCAGTTTCTCCGCCGGGGGAGAGACCCAGTACTTC. Amino acids: CASSFSAGGETQYF.

The chain recombines TRBV2 with TRBJ1-2; the match to TRBD1 covers 12 bases. Germline lookup yields CDR1 SNHLY and CDR2 FYNNEI. The CDR3 has 14 amino acids. Trimming took 6 bases from V and 4 from J; bases not matched to a gene: 3. CDR3 sequence (DNA): TGTGCCAGCAGCCCGGGACAGGGGGCCTATGGCTACACCTTC. Translated: CASSPGQGAYGYTF.

The sample holds one count of this clone. This rearrangement joins TRBV20-1 to TRBJ2-3, with 10 nucleotides matching TRBD2. The germline V gene has CDR1 DFQATT and CDR2 SNEGSKA (reference sequence). This CDR3 region has 15 residues. V dropped 3 bases and J dropped 3; count of bases not matched to a gene: 6. In nucleotides, the CDR3 is TGCAGTGCTAGTTTCCCTAGCGGGAGTACAGATACGCAGTATTTT. This encodes CSASFPSGSTDTQYF.

The chain combines TRBV5-1 with TRBJ2-7; 7 bases agree with TRBD2. Trimming cost V 4 bases and J 7 bases; bases outside gene matches: 14. The CDR3 has 15 residues. Germline CDR1 SGHRS, CDR2 YFSETQ. Here the CDR3 DNA reads TGCGCCAGCAGCCTGAACCCCACCCGGGGGGAGGAGCAGTACTTC. Protein sequence: CASSLNPTRGEEQYF.

V is TRBV18 and J is TRBJ2-5, with 9 positions matching TRBD2. The V and J ends lost 4 bases and 0 bases, in that order; junction bases with no gene match: 3. CDR3 length equals 15 residues. Germline assignment: CDR1 KGHSH and CDR2 LQKENI. This CDR3 is CASSLRLADQETQYF. In nucleotides, the CDR3 is TGTGCCAGCTCACTAAGACTAGCGGACCAAGAGACCCAGTACTTC.

The gene calls are TRBV19 and TRBJ1-1; no clear D gene. V was clipped by 3 bases and J by 7 bases, with 9 bases between them. The length of the CDR3 is 12 residues. Germline-derived CDR1 and CDR2 are LNHDA and SQIVND (reference sequence). This chain's CDR3 is CASSILTGEAFF. The CDR3 nucleotides read TGTGCCAGTAGTATTCTTACGGGTGAAGCTTTCTTT.

The DNA for the CDR3 is TGTGCCAGCAGTGAAGTGACAGGGGGAGGCAATCAGCCCCAGCATTTT. This gives the protein CASSEVTGGGNQPQHF. The chain joins TRBV6-1 to TRBJ1-5, with 9 bases aligning to TRBD1. CDR3 length equals 16 residues. V dropped 1 base and J dropped 2; count of bases not matched to a gene: 3. Per the germline V gene, CDR1 is MNHNS and CDR2 is SASEGT.

The rearrangement links TRBV5-1 to TRBJ2-7; 8 bases match TRBD1. The CDR3 runs 15 residues. CDR1 SGHRS and CDR2 YFSETQ come from the germline V gene. The V segment lost 0 bases and the J segment 5 bases; nucleotides outside the gene matches: 7. CDR3 amino acids: CASSLGSQGVHEQYF. For the CDR3, the DNA is TGCGCCAGCAGCTTGGGGTCACAGGGGGTACACGAGCAGTACTTC.

The V and J genes are TRBV7-8 and TRBJ2-3, with D possibly TRBD2 on 6 matching bases. The CDR3 consists of 14 residues. Germline V gives CDR1 SGHVS, CDR2 FQNEAQ. Trimming took 8 bases from V and 2 from J, leaving 14 bases between them. The CDR3 loop is CASEVGGYTDTQYF. CDR3 DNA: TGTGCCAGCGAAGTCGGGGGTTACACAGATACGCAGTATTTT.

This clone was observed a single time. The V and J genes are TRBV11-1 and TRBJ1-1; D remains unclear. The CDR3 is 12 residues long. Looked up from germline, CDR1 is SGHAT and CDR2 is FQDESV (reference sequence). The V end lost 8 bases, the J end lost 2 bases, and 9 bases lay between the germline ends. CDR3 in amino acids: CASRHQNTEAFF. CDR3 sequence (DNA): TGTGCCAGCCGACACCAAAACACTGAAGCTTTCTTT.

The chain has TRBV9 and TRBJ1-5; 12 positions agree with TRBD1. CDR1 and CDR2 (germline): SGDLS, YYNGEE. CDR3 length: 16 residues. Trimming at V came to 3 bases and at J to 0 bases, leaving 1 base not matched to a gene. The CDR3 loop reads CASSGGQGASNQPQHF. Here the CDR3 DNA reads TGTGCCAGCAGCGGGGGACAGGGGGCTAGCAATCAGCCCCAGCATTTT.